This passage covers 6 T cell receptor beta chains from one sample sequenced in a study of a mutant IDH1 vaccine in newly diagnosed glioma. Assay used: immunoSEQ multiplex PCR; TCRdb lists only in-frame clones, some missing. Among about 40,000 clones listed, 80% were seen once. These receptors' antigens are unknown. The time point: week 11, during vaccination. Every vaccination contained 300 ug of the mutant IDH1 20-mer peptide and was paired with topical imiquimod. The sequences come from peripheral blood mononuclear cells (PBMCs), collected from a glioma patient whose treatment included an IDH1 peptide vaccine. The source is a young woman with glioma. Some clones in this sample may be carry-over from other donors' samples.

The chain combines TRBV6-1 with TRBJ2-5; maybe TRBD1 (5 bases). The CDR3 runs to 15 residues. V was trimmed by 6 bases and J by 2 bases, leaving 16 bases between them. In germline, CDR1 is MNHNS, CDR2 SASEGT. The CDR3 here is CASSNMGLIQETQYF. CDR3 coding DNA: TGTGCCAGCAGCAATATGGGGCTGATACAAGAGACCCAGTACTTC.

This sequence joins TRBV7-9 and TRBJ1-1, with D unclear. The germline V gene encodes CDR1 SEHNR and CDR2 FQNEAQ (reference sequence). The CDR3 runs to 10 residues. Trimming stripped 4 bases from V and 5 bases from J, with 2 bases between. The CDR3: CASSYTEAFF. CDR3 in DNA: TGTGCCAGCAGCTATACTGAAGCTTTCTTT.

This clone was recorded once. The chain is built from TRBV30 and TRBJ2-7; 11 bases align to TRBD2. V shed 1 base and J 4 bases; nucleotides not matched to a gene: 9. The germline V gene encodes CDR1 GTSNPN and CDR2 SVGIG (reference sequence). The CDR3 has 16 residues. CDR3 loop: CAWSDKPTSGSYEQYF. CDR3 bases: TGTGCCTGGAGTGACAAACCCACTAGCGGGAGTTACGAGCAGTACTTC.

The gene calls are TRBV14 and TRBJ2-7, with 14 positions matching TRBD2. J was trimmed by 5 bases and V by 4 bases; bases with no gene match: 4. Germline values: CDR1 SGHDN, CDR2 FVKESK. The CDR3 is 15 residues long. This chain's CDR3 is CASSPGLAGVNEQYF. The CDR3 DNA is TGTGCCAGCAGCCCGGGACTAGCGGGAGTTAACGAGCAGTACTTC. The full variable domain, in which reference TRBV14 and TRBJ2-7 provide the parts outside the CDR3, is EAGVTQFPSHSVIEKGQTVTLRCDPISGHDNLYWYRRVMGKEIKFLLHFVKESKQDESGMPNNRFLAERTGGTYSTLKVQPAELEDSGVYFCASSPGLAGVNEQYFGPGTRLTVT.

The count of this clone is one. The chain recombines TRBV19 with TRBJ1-5; D possibly corresponds to TRBD1 (5 bases). The CDR3 is 16 residues long. The V end was cut by 3 bases, the J end by 1 base, with 13 bases between. CDR1 is LNHDA and CDR2 is SQIVND in the germline V gene (reference sequence). The CDR3 DNA follows: TGTGCCAGTAGTATGGAGGGGCCTGGGAGCAATCAGCCCCAGCATTTT. Protein product: CASSMEGPGSNQPQHF.

The chain uses TRBV28 and TRBJ1-5, with a possible D match to TRBD1 (5 bases). V lost 5 bases and J 6 bases, leaving 17 bases between the germline ends. Germline V gene lookup returns CDR1 MDHEN and CDR2 SYDVKM. CDR3 size: 15 residues. The CDR3 protein is CASSPPRGPGQPQHF. In DNA, the CDR3 is TGTGCCAGCAGTCCCCCGAGGGGCCCGGGTCAGCCCCAGCATTTT. The full variable domain, in which reference TRBV28 and TRBJ1-5 provide the parts outside the CDR3, is DVKVTQSSRYLVKRTGEKVFLECVQDMDHENMFWYRQDPGLGLRLIYFSYDVKMKEKGDIPEGYSVSREKKERFSLILESASTNQTSMYLCASSPPRGPGQPQHFGDGTRLSIL.